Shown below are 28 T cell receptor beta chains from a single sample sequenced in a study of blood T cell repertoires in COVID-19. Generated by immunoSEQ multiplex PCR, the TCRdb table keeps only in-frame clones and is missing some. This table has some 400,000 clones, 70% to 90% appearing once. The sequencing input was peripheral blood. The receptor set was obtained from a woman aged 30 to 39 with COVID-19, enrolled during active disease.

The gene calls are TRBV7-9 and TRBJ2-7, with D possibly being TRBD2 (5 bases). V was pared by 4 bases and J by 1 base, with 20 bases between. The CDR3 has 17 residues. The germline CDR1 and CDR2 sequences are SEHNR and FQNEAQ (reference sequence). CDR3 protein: CASSSPRTPWGSYEQYF. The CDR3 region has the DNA TGTGCCAGCAGCTCTCCTCGGACTCCCTGGGGTTCCTACGAGCAGTACTTC. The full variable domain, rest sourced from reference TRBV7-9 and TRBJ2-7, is DTGVSQNPRHKITKRGQNVTFRCDPISEHNRLYWYRQTLGQGPEFLTYFQNEAQLEKSRLLSDRFSAERPKGSFSTLEIQRTEQGDSAMYLCASSSPRTPWGSYEQYFGPGTRLTVT.

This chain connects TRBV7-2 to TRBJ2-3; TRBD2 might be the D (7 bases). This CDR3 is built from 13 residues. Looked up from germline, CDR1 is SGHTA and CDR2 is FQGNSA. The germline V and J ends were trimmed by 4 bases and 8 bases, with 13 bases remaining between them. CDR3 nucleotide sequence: TGTGCCAGCAGCTCCACAGGGAGGGGTACGCAGTATTTT. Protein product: CASSSTGRGTQYF. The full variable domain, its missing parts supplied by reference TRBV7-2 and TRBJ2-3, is GAGVSQSPSNKVTEKGKDVELRCDPISGHTALYWYRQSLGQGLEFLIYFQGNSAPDKSGLPSDRFSAERTGGSVSTLTIQRTQQEDSAVYLCASSSTGRGTQYFGPGTRLTVL.

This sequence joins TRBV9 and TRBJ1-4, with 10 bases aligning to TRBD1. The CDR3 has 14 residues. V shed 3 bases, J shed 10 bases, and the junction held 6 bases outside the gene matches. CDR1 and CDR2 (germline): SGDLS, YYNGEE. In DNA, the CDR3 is TGTGCCAGCAGCGACGGGACAGGGGAAGGAAAACTGTTTTTT. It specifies CASSDGTGEGKLFF.

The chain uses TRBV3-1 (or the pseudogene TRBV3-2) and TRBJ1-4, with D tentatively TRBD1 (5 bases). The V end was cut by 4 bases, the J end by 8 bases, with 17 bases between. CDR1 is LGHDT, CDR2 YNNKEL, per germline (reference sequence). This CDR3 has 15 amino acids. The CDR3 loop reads CASSPLGGAVEKLFF. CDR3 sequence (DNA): TGTGCCAGCAGCCCTCTCGGCGGGGCAGTCGAAAAACTGTTTTTT.

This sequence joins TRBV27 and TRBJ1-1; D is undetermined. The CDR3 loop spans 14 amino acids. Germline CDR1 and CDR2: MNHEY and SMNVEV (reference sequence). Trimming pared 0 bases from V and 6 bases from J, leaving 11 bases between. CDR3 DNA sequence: TGTGCCAGCAGTTTATCCCCACTTAAGTCTGAAGCTTTCTTT. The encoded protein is CASSLSPLKSEAFF.

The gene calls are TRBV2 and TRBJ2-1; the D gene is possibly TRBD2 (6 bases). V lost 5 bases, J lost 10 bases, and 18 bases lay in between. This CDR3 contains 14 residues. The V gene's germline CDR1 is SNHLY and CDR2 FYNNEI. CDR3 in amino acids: CASSTGLQWIEQFF. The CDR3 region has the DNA TGTGCCAGCAGTACGGGACTCCAGTGGATAGAGCAGTTCTTC.

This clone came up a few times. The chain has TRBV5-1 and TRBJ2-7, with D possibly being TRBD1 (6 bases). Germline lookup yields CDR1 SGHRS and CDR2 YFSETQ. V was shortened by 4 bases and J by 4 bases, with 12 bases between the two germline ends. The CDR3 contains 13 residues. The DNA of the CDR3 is TGCGCCAGCAGCACCGGGACAACATACGAGCAGTACTTC. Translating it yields CASSTGTTYEQYF.

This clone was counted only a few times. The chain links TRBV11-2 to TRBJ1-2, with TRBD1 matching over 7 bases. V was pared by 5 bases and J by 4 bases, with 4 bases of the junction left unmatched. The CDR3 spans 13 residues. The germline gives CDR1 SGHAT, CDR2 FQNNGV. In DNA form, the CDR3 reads TGTGCCAGCAGCCGGGGACAGCTCTATGGCTACACCTTC. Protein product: CASSRGQLYGYTF. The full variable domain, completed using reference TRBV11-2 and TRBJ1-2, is EAGVAQSPRYKIIEKRQSVAFWCNPISGHATLYWYQQILGQGPKLLIQFQNNGVVDDSQLPKDRFSAERLKGVDSTLKIQPAKLEDSAVYLCASSRGQLYGYTFGSGTRLTVV.

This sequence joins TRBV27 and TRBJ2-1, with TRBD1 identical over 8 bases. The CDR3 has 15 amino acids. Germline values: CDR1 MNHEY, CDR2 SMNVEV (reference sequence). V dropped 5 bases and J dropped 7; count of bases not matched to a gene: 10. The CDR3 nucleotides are TGTGCCAGCAGTGCTCGGACAGGGATGGGGAATGAGCAGTTCTTC. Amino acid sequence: CASSARTGMGNEQFF.

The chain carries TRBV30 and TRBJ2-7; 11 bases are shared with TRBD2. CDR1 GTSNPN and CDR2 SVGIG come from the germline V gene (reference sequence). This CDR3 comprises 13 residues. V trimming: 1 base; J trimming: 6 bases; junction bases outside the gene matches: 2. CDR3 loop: CAWSDSGRGEQYF. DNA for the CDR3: TGTGCCTGGAGTGATAGCGGGAGGGGCGAGCAGTACTTC.

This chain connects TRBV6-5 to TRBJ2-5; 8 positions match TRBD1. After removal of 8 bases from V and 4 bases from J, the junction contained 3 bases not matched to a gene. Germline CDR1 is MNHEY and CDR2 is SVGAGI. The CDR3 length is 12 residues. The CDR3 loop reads CASGRGLETQYF. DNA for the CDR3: TGTGCCAGCGGCAGGGGGCTAGAGACCCAGTACTTC.

Here the CDR3 DNA reads TGTGCCAGCAGCCCTGGGCTTCAGGCGTACCAAGAGACCCAGTACTTC. As protein: CASSPGLQAYQETQYF. The chain joins TRBV7-9 to TRBJ2-5; D remains unclear. CDR3 length: 16 amino acids. Germline CDR1 is SEHNR and CDR2 is FQNEAQ (reference sequence). The V and J ends lost 5 bases and 0 bases respectively, with 16 bases between them.

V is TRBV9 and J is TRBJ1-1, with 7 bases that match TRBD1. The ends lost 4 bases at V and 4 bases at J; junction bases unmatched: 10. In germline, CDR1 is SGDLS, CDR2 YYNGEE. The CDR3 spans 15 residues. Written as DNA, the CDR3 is TGTGCCAGCAGCTTGACAGGGTCCACGGGCACTGAAGCTTTCTTT. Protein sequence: CASSLTGSTGTEAFF. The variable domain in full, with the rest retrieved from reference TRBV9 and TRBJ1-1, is DSGVTQTPKHLITATGQRVTLRCSPRSGDLSVYWYQQSLDQGLQFLIQYYNGEERAKGNILERFSAQQFPDLHSELNLSSLELGDSALYFCASSLTGSTGTEAFFGQGTRLTVV.

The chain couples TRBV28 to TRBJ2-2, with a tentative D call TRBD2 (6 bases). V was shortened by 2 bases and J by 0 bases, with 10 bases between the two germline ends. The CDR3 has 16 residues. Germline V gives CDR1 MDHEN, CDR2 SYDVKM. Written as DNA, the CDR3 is TGTGCCAGCAGTTTAGGGGGGATTGCGAACACCGGGGAGCTGTTTTTT. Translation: CASSLGGIANTGELFF.

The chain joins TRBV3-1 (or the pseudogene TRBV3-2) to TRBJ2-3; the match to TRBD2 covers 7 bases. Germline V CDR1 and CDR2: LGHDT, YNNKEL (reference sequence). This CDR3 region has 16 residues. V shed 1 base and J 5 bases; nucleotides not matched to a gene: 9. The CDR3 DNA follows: TGTGCCAGCAGCCAAGTGTCCCTAGCGGCGGTAGATACGCAGTATTTT. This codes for CASSQVSLAAVDTQYF.

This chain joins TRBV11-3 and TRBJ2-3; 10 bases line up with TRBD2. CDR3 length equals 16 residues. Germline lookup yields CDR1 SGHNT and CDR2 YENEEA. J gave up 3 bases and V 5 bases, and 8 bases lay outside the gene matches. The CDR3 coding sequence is TGTGCCAGCAGCAGCCGAAGCGGGAGGGCAACAGATACGCAGTATTTT. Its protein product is CASSSRSGRATDTQYF.

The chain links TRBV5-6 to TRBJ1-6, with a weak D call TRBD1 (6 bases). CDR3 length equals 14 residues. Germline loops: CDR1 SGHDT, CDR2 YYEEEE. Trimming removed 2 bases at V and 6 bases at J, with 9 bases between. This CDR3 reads CASSLTGINSPLHF. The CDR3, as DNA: TGTGCCAGCAGCTTAACAGGGATTAATTCACCCCTCCACTTT.

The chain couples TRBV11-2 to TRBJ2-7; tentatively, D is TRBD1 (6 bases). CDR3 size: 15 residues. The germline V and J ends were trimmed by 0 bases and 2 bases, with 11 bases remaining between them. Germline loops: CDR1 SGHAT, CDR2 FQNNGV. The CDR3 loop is CASSLEAGATYEQYF. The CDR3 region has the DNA TGTGCCAGCAGCTTAGAGGCAGGGGCAACCTACGAGCAGTACTTC.

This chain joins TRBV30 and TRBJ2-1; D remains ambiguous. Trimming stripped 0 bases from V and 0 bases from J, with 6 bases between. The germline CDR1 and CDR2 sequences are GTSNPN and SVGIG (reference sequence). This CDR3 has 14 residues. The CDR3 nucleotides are TGTGCCTGGAGTGTCGATAGCTCCTACAATGAGCAGTTCTTC. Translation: CAWSVDSSYNEQFF.

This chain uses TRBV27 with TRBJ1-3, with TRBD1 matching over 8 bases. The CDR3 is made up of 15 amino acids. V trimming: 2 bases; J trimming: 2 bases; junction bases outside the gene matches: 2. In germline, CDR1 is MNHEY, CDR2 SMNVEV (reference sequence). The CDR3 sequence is CASSLDRGAGNTIYF. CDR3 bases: TGTGCCAGCAGTTTAGACAGGGGAGCTGGAAACACCATATATTTT.

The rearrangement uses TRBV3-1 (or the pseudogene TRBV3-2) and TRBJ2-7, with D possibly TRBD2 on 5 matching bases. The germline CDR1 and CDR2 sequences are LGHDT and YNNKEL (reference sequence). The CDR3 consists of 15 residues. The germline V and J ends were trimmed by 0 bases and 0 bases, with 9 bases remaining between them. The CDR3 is CASSQDRGSSYEQYF. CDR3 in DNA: TGTGCCAGCAGCCAAGATCGGGGAAGCTCCTACGAGCAGTACTTC.

The CDR3: CASANFRKVSGNTIYF. The CDR3, as DNA: TGTGCCAGCGCAAACTTCAGGAAAGTCTCTGGAAACACCATATATTTT. The chain joins TRBV7-9 to TRBJ1-3; unclear D gene. Germline V gene data show CDR1 as SEHNR and CDR2 as FQNEAQ (reference sequence). The length of the CDR3 is 16 residues. Trimming shortened V by 8 bases and J by 0 bases, and 17 bases separated the two germline ends. Full variable domain (rest looked up from reference TRBV7-9 and TRBJ1-3): DTGVSQNPRHKITKRGQNVTFRCDPISEHNRLYWYRQTLGQGPEFLTYFQNEAQLEKSRLLSDRFSAERPKGSFSTLEIQRTEQGDSAMYLCASANFRKVSGNTIYFGEGSWLTVV.

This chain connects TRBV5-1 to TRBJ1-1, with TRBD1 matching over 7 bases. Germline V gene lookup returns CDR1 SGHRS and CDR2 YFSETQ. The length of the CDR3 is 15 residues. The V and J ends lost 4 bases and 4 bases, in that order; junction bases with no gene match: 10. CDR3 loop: CASSQRPQGSTEAFF. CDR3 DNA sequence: TGCGCCAGCAGCCAACGACCACAGGGGAGCACTGAAGCTTTCTTT.

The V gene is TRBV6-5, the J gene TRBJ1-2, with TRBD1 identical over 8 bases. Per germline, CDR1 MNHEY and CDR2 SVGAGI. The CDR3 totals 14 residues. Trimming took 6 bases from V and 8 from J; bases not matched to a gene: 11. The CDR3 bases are TGTGCCAGCAGGGGGACAGGACATAGTGGAGGCTACACCTTC. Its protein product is CASRGTGHSGGYTF.

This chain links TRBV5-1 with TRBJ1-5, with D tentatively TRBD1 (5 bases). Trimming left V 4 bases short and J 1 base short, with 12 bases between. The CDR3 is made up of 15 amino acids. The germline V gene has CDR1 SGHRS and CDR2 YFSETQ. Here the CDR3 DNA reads TGCGCCAGCAGCCCCTCAGCAGGGAGCAATCAGCCCCAGCATTTT. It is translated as CASSPSAGSNQPQHF.

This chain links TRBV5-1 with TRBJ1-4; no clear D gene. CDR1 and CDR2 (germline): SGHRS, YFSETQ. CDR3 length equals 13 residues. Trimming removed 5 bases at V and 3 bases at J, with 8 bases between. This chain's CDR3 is CASRRESNEKLFF. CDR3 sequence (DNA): TGCGCCAGCAGAAGGGAGTCTAATGAAAAACTGTTTTTT.

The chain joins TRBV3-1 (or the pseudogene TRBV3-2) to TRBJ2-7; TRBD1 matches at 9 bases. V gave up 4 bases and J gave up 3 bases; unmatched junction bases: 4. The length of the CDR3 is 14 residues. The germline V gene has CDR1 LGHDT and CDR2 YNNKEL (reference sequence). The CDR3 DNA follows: TGTGCCAGCAGCCCCGGGACAGGGCACTACGAGCAGTACTTC. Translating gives CASSPGTGHYEQYF.

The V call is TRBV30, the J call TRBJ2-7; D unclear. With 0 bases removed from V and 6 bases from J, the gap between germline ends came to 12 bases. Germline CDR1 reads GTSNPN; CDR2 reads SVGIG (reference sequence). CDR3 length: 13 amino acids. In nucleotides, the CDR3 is TGTGCCTGGAGTGTTTGGTCGTCTAGCGAGCAGTACTTC. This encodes CAWSVWSSSEQYF.